A single sample is the source of the 23 T cell receptor beta chains below, sequenced in a study of cytomegalovirus exposure and HLA in healthy donors. Clones were sequenced by immunoSEQ multiplex PCR, and TCRdb holds only the in-frame ones, with some missing. This sample has some 210,000 clones, with around 90% found just once. What was sequenced was PBMCs. These TCRs come from a young woman in good health and CMV-seropositive.

The J gene is TRBJ1-1, the V gene TRBV28; D uncertain. The CDR3 totals 12 residues. Per germline, CDR1 MDHEN and CDR2 SYDVKM. V was cut by 5 bases and J by 4 bases, with 8 bases left in between. The CDR3 DNA sequence: TGTGCCAGCAGTGACGCGGGCACTGAAGCTTTCTTT. Its translation is CASSDAGTEAFF. Combining the CDR3 with reference TRBV28 and TRBJ1-1 gives the whole variable domain DVKVTQSSRYLVKRTGEKVFLECVQDMDHENMFWYRQDPGLGLRLIYFSYDVKMKEKGDIPEGYSVSREKKERFSLILESASTNQTSMYLCASSDAGTEAFFGQGTRLTVV.

V usage is TRBV5-4 and J usage is TRBJ2-3; possible D gene TRBD2, 6 bases. Trimming took 1 base from V and 6 from J, leaving 12 bases between them. The CDR3 contains 14 residues. Germline assignment: CDR1 SGHNT and CDR2 YYREEE (reference sequence). The CDR3 DNA sequence: TGTGCCAGCAGCTTGCCGGGGGAGGCGGATACGCAGTATTTT. It encodes CASSLPGEADTQYF.

This rearrangement joins TRBV5-1 to TRBJ1-1; a possible D gene is TRBD1 (5 bases). Deletions cut 1 base from V and 5 bases from J, with 15 bases between. The CDR3 totals 15 residues. Germline lookup yields CDR1 SGHRS and CDR2 YFSETQ. The CDR3 reads CASSLNGGEGTEAFF. In nucleotides, the CDR3 is TGCGCCAGCAGCTTGAACGGGGGGGAAGGGACTGAAGCTTTCTTT. The whole variable domain, filled in from reference TRBV5-1 and TRBJ1-1, reads KAGVTQTPRYLIKTRGQQVTLSCSPISGHRSVSWYQQTPGQGLQFLFEYFSETQRNKGNFPGRFSGRQFSNSRSEMNVSTLELGDSALYLCASSLNGGEGTEAFFGQGTRLTVV.

This clone was found once. The chain recombines TRBV7-9 with TRBJ2-1, with 13 bases matching TRBD2. CDR1 SEHNR and CDR2 FQNEAQ come from the germline V gene (reference sequence). V shed 3 bases and J 9 bases; nucleotides not matched to a gene: 8. This CDR3 has 16 residues. The chain's CDR3 is CASSFAGTSGIGEQFF. Written as DNA, the CDR3 is TGTGCCAGCAGCTTTGCCGGGACTAGCGGGATAGGTGAGCAGTTCTTC.

V usage is TRBV29-1 and J usage is TRBJ2-3; TRBD2 matches 13 bases. With V trimmed by 2 bases and J by 5 bases, 10 bases remained unmatched. Germline values: CDR1 SQVTM, CDR2 ANQGSEA. CDR3 length: 17 residues. DNA of the CDR3: TGCAGCGTTGAATCTATCGTCGGACTAGCGGGAGAAGATACGCAGTATTTT. This translates into CSVESIVGLAGEDTQYF.

The chain couples TRBV28 to TRBJ2-3, with D tentatively TRBD2 (6 bases). The germline V gene has CDR1 MDHEN and CDR2 SYDVKM. V lost 5 bases, J lost 2 bases, and 17 bases lay in between. The CDR3 is 16 residues long. CDR3 coding DNA: TGTGCCAGCAGTCCCCTCGGTAGCGGAAACACAGATACGCAGTATTTT. It yields the protein CASSPLGSGNTDTQYF.

This chain uses TRBV9 with TRBJ2-7; 11 bases are shared with TRBD2. Per germline, CDR1 SGDLS and CDR2 YYNGEE. This CDR3 contains 19 residues. The V gene end was trimmed by 6 bases and the J gene end by 0 bases; junction bases not matched to a gene: 17. As DNA, the CDR3 is TGTGCCAGCACCCTAAAAGGGACTAGCGGCCAGAGGGGCTCCTACGAGCAGTACTTC. This codes for CASTLKGTSGQRGSYEQYF. Combining the CDR3 with reference TRBV9 and TRBJ2-7 gives the whole variable domain DSGVTQTPKHLITATGQRVTLRCSPRSGDLSVYWYQQSLDQGLQFLIQYYNGEERAKGNILERFSAQQFPDLHSELNLSSLELGDSALYFCASTLKGTSGQRGSYEQYFGPGTRLTVT.

J is TRBJ2-1 and V is TRBV4-1; 11 nucleotides line up with TRBD2. Per the germline V gene, CDR1 is MGHRA and CDR2 is YSYEKL. This CDR3 is built from 14 residues. With V trimmed by 5 bases and J by 9 bases, 6 bases remained unmatched. The CDR3 DNA is TGCGCCAGCAGCATGCTAGCGGGAGGTGGTGAGCAGTTCTTC. It encodes CASSMLAGGGEQFF.

V is TRBV4-1 and J is TRBJ2-7, with 8 bases aligning to TRBD1. This CDR3 spans 14 amino acids. The J segment lost 5 bases and the V segment lost 6 bases, leaving 9 bases of the junction unmatched. In germline, CDR1 is MGHRA, CDR2 YSYEKL. The CDR3 sequence: CASRGQGSHHEQYF. In nucleotides, the CDR3 is TGCGCCAGCAGAGGACAGGGTTCTCATCACGAGCAGTACTTC.

The chain recombines TRBV7-7 with TRBJ2-1; 7 positions agree with TRBD2. J gave up 3 bases and V 5 bases, and 10 bases lay outside the gene matches. Germline lookup yields CDR1 SSHAT and CDR2 FNYEAQ (reference sequence). This CDR3 is 16 amino acids long. The CDR3 spells CASSPGPSGGYNEQFF. As DNA, the CDR3 is TGTGCCAGCAGCCCGGGCCCCTCGGGAGGCTACAATGAGCAGTTCTTC.

This clone was seen repeatedly, ten times or more. The CDR3, as DNA: TGTGCCTGGAGTGTACAGGGCGAGACCCAGTACTTC. Its translation is CAWSVQGETQYF. V and J are TRBV30 and TRBJ2-5; a weak D match, TRBD1 (6 bases). This CDR3 comprises 12 residues. V was shortened by 0 bases and J by 5 bases, with 7 bases between the two germline ends. CDR1 and CDR2 from the germline V gene are GTSNPN and SVGIG (reference sequence).

V usage is TRBV5-1 and J usage is TRBJ2-7, with 10 bases lining up with TRBD2. CDR1 is SGHRS and CDR2 is YFSETQ in the germline V gene. The CDR3 contains 16 residues. With 3 bases clipped from V and 0 bases from J, the junction kept 6 bases outside the gene matches. CDR3 amino acids: CASSWARTSGSYEQYF. The DNA of the CDR3 is TGCGCCAGCAGCTGGGCGAGGACTAGCGGCTCCTACGAGCAGTACTTC.

The DNA of the CDR3 is TGTGCCAGCAGTGCGGGGGGGGCCTATGGCTACACCTTC. Protein product: CASSAGGAYGYTF. The chain has TRBV9 and TRBJ1-2; D possibly corresponds to TRBD1 (6 bases). CDR1 is SGDLS and CDR2 is YYNGEE in the germline V gene. V was trimmed by 5 bases and J by 4 bases, leaving 12 bases between them. This CDR3 has 13 amino acids.

This clone was seen just once. V usage is TRBV7-9 and J usage is TRBJ1-5; TRBD1 matches at 8 bases. There are 15 residues in the CDR3. The V gene end was trimmed by 5 bases and the J gene end by 1 base; junction bases not matched to a gene: 4. Per germline, CDR1 SEHNR and CDR2 FQNEAQ (reference sequence). CDR3 bases: TGTGCCAGCAGCCCAGGGGGCTGGAGCAATCAGCCCCAGCATTTT. This translates into CASSPGGWSNQPQHF.

The chain uses TRBV19 and TRBJ1-5; D unclear. Germline V CDR1 and CDR2: LNHDA, SQIVND (reference sequence). The CDR3 totals 15 residues. Trimming removed 3 bases at V and 2 bases at J, with 11 bases between. The CDR3 sequence is CASSIMRSGNQPQHF. The CDR3 DNA follows: TGTGCCAGTAGTATCATGAGGAGCGGCAATCAGCCCCAGCATTTT.

The chain's CDR3 is CASSVTYSEKLFF. In nucleotides, the CDR3 is TGTGCCAGCAGTGTTACCTACAGTGAAAAACTGTTTTTT. This sequence joins TRBV6-1 and TRBJ1-4; D is unresolved. This CDR3 spans 13 amino acids. Germline-derived CDR1 and CDR2 are MNHNS and SASEGT. Deletions cut 4 bases from V and 7 bases from J, with 10 bases between.

The rearrangement links TRBV4-1 to TRBJ2-7; no clear D gene. V lost 3 bases to trimming and J lost 0 bases, with 6 bases between them. Germline V gene lookup returns CDR1 MGHRA and CDR2 YSYEKL. The CDR3 totals 13 residues. For the CDR3, the DNA is TGCGCCAGCAGCCAGGGCCCCTCCTACGAGCAGTACTTC. It translates to CASSQGPSYEQYF.

The chain employs TRBV18 and TRBJ2-5, with D uncertain. This CDR3 contains 12 residues. The germline V gene has CDR1 KGHSH and CDR2 LQKENI. V gave up 1 base and J gave up 5 bases, with 5 bases separating them. CDR3: CASSPLLETQYF. The CDR3 region has the DNA TGTGCCAGCTCACCACTCCTGGAGACCCAGTACTTC. Supplemented by reference TRBV18 and TRBJ2-5, the full variable domain reads NAGVMQNPRHLVRRRGQEARLRCSPMKGHSHVYWYRQLPEEGLKFMVYLQKENIIDESGMPKERFSAEFPKEGPSILRIQQVVRGDSAAYFCASSPLLETQYFGPGTRLLVL.

This rearrangement joins TRBV5-4 to TRBJ2-3, with a tentative D call TRBD1 (7 bases). Looked up from germline, CDR1 is SGHNT and CDR2 is YYREEE (reference sequence). Between the trimmed V and J ends, which lost 0 bases and 9 bases, there was a span of 14 bases. This CDR3 has 14 amino acids. This chain's CDR3 is CASSLGQGGGTQYF. The CDR3 DNA follows: TGTGCCAGCAGCTTGGGACAGGGAGGCGGGACGCAGTATTTT.

This chain links TRBV14 with TRBJ1-2; D is uncertain. The length of the CDR3 is 13 residues. V was shortened by 3 bases and J by 8 bases, with 13 bases between the two germline ends. In germline, CDR1 is SGHDN, CDR2 FVKESK. CDR3 loop: CASSHLGLHGYTF. Written as DNA, the CDR3 is TGTGCCAGCAGCCATCTTGGGCTACACGGCTACACCTTC.

The chain couples TRBV7-9 to TRBJ1-1; D is unclear. The V end was cut by 7 bases, the J end by 5 bases, with 8 bases between. Per the germline V gene, CDR1 is SEHNR and CDR2 is FQNEAQ (reference sequence). This CDR3 comprises 11 residues. CDR3 in amino acids: CASTLTTEAFF. The CDR3 DNA sequence: TGTGCCAGCACCCTAACTACTGAAGCTTTCTTT.

A remark on this clone: Other DNA variants within this sample encode the same CDR3. The genes are TRBV4-1 and TRBJ2-7; D perhaps matches TRBD1 (6 bases). The CDR3 has 13 amino acids. Germline CDR1 and CDR2: MGHRA and YSYEKL. V lost 4 bases and J lost 1, with 8 bases in between. CDR3 sequence reads: CASSRGQSYEQYF. The DNA for the CDR3 is TGCGCCAGCAGCCGCGGACAGTCCTACGAGCAGTACTTC.

This rearrangement joins TRBV10-3 to TRBJ2-2; 7 bases align to TRBD2. V shed 3 bases and J 7 bases; nucleotides not matched to a gene: 8. The germline gives CDR1 ENHRY, CDR2 SYGVKD. There are 15 residues in the CDR3. CDR3 loop: CAISEDGGGRGELFF. CDR3 sequence (DNA): TGTGCCATCAGTGAAGATGGGGGAGGGCGCGGGGAGCTGTTTTTT.